The 13 T cell receptor beta chains given below trace back to one sample, sequenced in a study of neurological immune-mediated disorders. Time point here: technical triplicate 2. TCRdb used MiXCR to reprocess the 5' RACE reads, holding one entry per CDR3 protein. The sample holds more than 30,000 distinct CDR3 sequences; 13% are singletons and the top ten take more than 4.5%. What was sequenced was CD4+ T cells from blood. The source is a female donor with HTLV-1-associated myelopathy (HAM/TSP).

This clonotype has at least ten counts. The chain carries TRBV20-1 and TRBJ2-3, with TRBD2 identical over 16 bases. From germline, CDR1 is DFQATT and CDR2 SNEGSKA (reference sequence). V dropped 6 bases and J dropped 8; count of bases not matched to a gene: 17. CDR3 size: 18 residues. In DNA, the CDR3 is TGCAGTGCAAAAAGAGGGACTAGCGGGGGGGCCTACCTTTCTACGCAGTATTTT. It is translated as CSAKRGTSGGAYLSTQYF.

This clonotype came up many times. V is TRBV7-8 and J is TRBJ2-7; tentatively, D is TRBD1 (5 bases). V was cut by 1 base and J by 3 bases, with 13 bases left in between. The CDR3 covers 15 residues. Looked up from germline, CDR1 is SGHVS and CDR2 is FQNEAQ. CDR3 loop: CASSLESGSHYEQYF. Written as DNA, the CDR3 is TGTGCCAGCAGCTTAGAATCAGGGTCCCACTACGAGCAGTACTTC.

This clonotype was picked up many times. V usage is TRBV20-1 and J usage is TRBJ2-3, with TRBD2 identical over 11 bases. Germline V gene sequence: CDR1 DFQATT, CDR2 SNEGSKA (reference sequence). Trimming removed 6 bases from V and 5 bases from J; junction bases left unmatched: 4. This CDR3 spans 13 amino acids. This CDR3 is CSALAGGRDTQYF. The CDR3 nucleotides read TGCAGTGCCCTAGCGGGGGGCAGAGATACGCAGTATTTT.

This clonotype has at least ten counts. The chain uses TRBV15 and TRBJ2-5; perhaps TRBD1 as D (6 bases). V was cut by 2 bases and J by 5 bases, with 15 bases left in between. The CDR3 is 15 amino acids. The germline CDR1 and CDR2 sequences are LNHNV and YYDKDF (reference sequence). The chain's CDR3 is CATSRNGQGYETQYF. The CDR3 DNA follows: TGTGCCACCAGCAGAAATGGGCAGGGGTACGAGACCCAGTACTTC.

This clonotype has at least ten counts. V gene TRBV6-5 combines with J gene TRBJ2-7, with D hard to call. CDR3 length: 13 residues. The V and J ends lost 3 bases and 3 bases respectively, with 9 bases between them. Germline CDR1 MNHEY, CDR2 SVGAGI. CDR3 sequence reads: CASSYSIGYEQYF. The CDR3 DNA is TGTGCCAGCAGTTATTCGATCGGCTACGAGCAGTACTTC.

Ten or more counts support this clonotype. The gene calls are TRBV5-1 and TRBJ2-3, with TRBD2 matching over 8 bases. The trim removed 3 bases at V and 3 bases at J, leaving 12 bases unmatched. Germline V CDR1 and CDR2: SGHRS, YFSETQ. This CDR3 spans 17 amino acids. The CDR3 spells CASSSVRRGGTTDTQYF. The CDR3 nucleotides read TGCGCCAGCAGCTCGGTACGACGCGGGGGGACGACAGATACGCAGTATTTT.

This clonotype has ten or more counts. This sequence joins TRBV12-3 or TRBV12-4 and TRBJ2-2; TRBD1 matches at 8 bases. There are 17 residues in the CDR3. The ends lost 2 bases at V and 0 bases at J; junction bases unmatched: 5. In DNA form, the CDR3 reads TGTGCCAGCAGTTTACCTCCAGGGGGCGCGAACACCGGGGAGCTGTTTTTT. Amino acid sequence: CASSLPPGGANTGELFF.

In this sample, this clonotype turned up many times. The chain recombines TRBV6-2 or TRBV6-3 with TRBJ1-1, with 9 bases aligning to TRBD1. This CDR3 comprises 15 residues. Germline trimming cut 5 bases from V and 1 base from J; bases unmatched to any gene: 5. CDR1 is MNHEY, CDR2 SVGEGT, per germline. DNA for the CDR3: TGTGCCAGCAGTCCCCGACAGGGGGGGAACACTGAAGCTTTCTTT. Translated, it gives CASSPRQGGNTEAFF.

By sample share, this clonotype is medium-sized (0.01 to 0.1%). The chain carries TRBV5-1 and TRBJ2-7; D gene uncertain. Germline loops: CDR1 SGHRS, CDR2 YFSETQ. This CDR3 is 14 amino acids long. V lost 0 bases and J lost 6, with 13 bases in between. This chain's CDR3 is CASSLGNEVSEQYF. The CDR3 coding sequence is TGCGCCAGCAGCTTGGGGAACGAGGTGAGCGAGCAGTACTTC.

This clonotype was picked up many times. The V and J genes are TRBV28 and TRBJ1-6; 8 positions agree with TRBD1. Germline CDR1 reads MDHEN; CDR2 reads SYDVKM. This CDR3 comprises 15 residues. V gave up 2 bases and J gave up 6 bases; unmatched junction bases: 3. DNA for the CDR3: TGTGCCAGCAGTTTACAGGGGGCGGGTAATTCACCCCTCCACTTT. Translated, it gives CASSLQGAGNSPLHF.

This clonotype has a count of ten or more. The rearrangement joins TRBV5-1 to TRBJ2-7; D tentatively fits TRBD1 or TRBD2 (5 bases each). The ends were cut back, 4 bases at V and 3 bases at J, with 14 bases in the middle. The V gene's germline CDR1 is SGHRS and CDR2 YFSETQ. This CDR3 is built from 14 residues. CDR3 bases: TGCGCCAGCAGCGCCGCCGGGGCCGGCTACGAGCAGTACTTC. Translated: CASSAAGAGYEQYF. Looking up the rest from reference TRBV5-1 and TRBJ2-7 gives the full variable domain: KAGVTQTPRYLIKTRGQQVTLSCSPISGHRSVSWYQQTPGQGLQFLFEYFSETQRNKGNFPGRFSGRQFSNSRSEMNVSTLELGDSALYLCASSAAGAGYEQYFGPGTRLTVT.

The rearrangement uses TRBV29-1 and TRBJ2-4; 7 positions match TRBD1. Looked up from germline, CDR1 is SQVTM and CDR2 is ANQGSEA. V was clipped by 2 bases and J by 11 bases; unmatched bases: 12. The CDR3 consists of 14 residues. CDR3 sequence reads: CSVEWGQWPNFQYF. The DNA for the CDR3 is TGCAGCGTTGAATGGGGACAGTGGCCAAATTTTCAGTACTTC. Combining the CDR3 with reference TRBV29-1 and TRBJ2-4 gives the whole variable domain SAVISQKPSRDICQRGTSLTIQCQVDSQVTMMFWYRQQPGQSLTLIATANQGSEATYESGFVIDKFPISRPNLTFSTLTVSNMSPEDSSIYLCSVEWGQWPNFQYFGAGTRLSVL.

This clonotype was recorded at least ten times. The chain links TRBV3-1 to TRBJ2-7; D remains ambiguous. The CDR3 consists of 14 residues. The germline V gene encodes CDR1 LGHDT and CDR2 YNNKEL (reference sequence). The V gene lost 1 base and the J gene lost 0 bases, with 7 bases spanning the gap. The CDR3 here is CASSQAVVSYEQYF. As DNA, the CDR3 is TGTGCCAGCAGCCAAGCGGTGGTCTCCTACGAGCAGTACTTC.